This T cell receptor (beta chain) came from a study of technical replicates of blood from a handful of donors (dated 2017 in TCRdb). Receptor libraries were prepared by the immunoSEQ multiplex PCR assay. TCRdb provides this immuneACCESS table in a form limited to in-frame rearrangements. Some clones are lacking; in checked studies, under half of them reflect an unresolved V gene, and why the rest are absent is not known. This sample holds approximately 75,000 clones; 95% to 98% were observed only once. The ten largest account for around 0.28% of the sample. Points on this clone: Its antigen is not yet known. There are no base qualities to consult, and no much larger clone falls within one base.

CDR1 is given as SGHVS and CDR2 as FQNEAQ, both from the germline V gene. V ends up 1 base short and J 2 bases short, with an unmatched junction base count of 3. The CDR3, from cysteine to phenylalanine, totals 15 residues. Only the CDR3 part of the read is kept: 45 bases, read in frame from the first base. This TCR came from a human donor in good health. Recombination connected TRBV7-8 to TRBJ2-7; 9 of the junction bases match TRBD2. Material for sequencing was T cells isolated from PBMCs. The DNA sequence follows: TGTGCCAGCAGCTTAGAACTAGCGGGTACCTACGAGCAGTACTTC. Its product reads: CASSLELAGTYEQYF.